This T cell receptor (beta chain) was sequenced for a study of T cell repertoires in cytomegalovirus infection. On this clonotype itself: Antigen: not known. Relative to the germline gene, one junction end is altered; a read error may explain this.

TCRdb redid the calling of the reads with MiXCR, one entry per CDR3 protein. The data show some 6,000 distinct CDR3 sequences, roughly half seen once. Germline assignment: CDR1 MDHEN and CDR2 SYDVKM. There are 14 residues in the CDR3. Sequencing used PBMCs, sequenced either directly or after in vitro stimulation (not recorded which). This receptor was taken from a human donor in good health (CMV status not recorded). Some clones in this sample may be carry-over from other donors' samples. V and J are TRBV28 and TRBJ2-7, with D possibly being TRBD2 (5 bases). CDR3 DNA: TGTGCCAGCACTCCCACCCAACTAGAATACGAGCATTATTTC. The encoded protein is CASTPTQLEYEHYF.